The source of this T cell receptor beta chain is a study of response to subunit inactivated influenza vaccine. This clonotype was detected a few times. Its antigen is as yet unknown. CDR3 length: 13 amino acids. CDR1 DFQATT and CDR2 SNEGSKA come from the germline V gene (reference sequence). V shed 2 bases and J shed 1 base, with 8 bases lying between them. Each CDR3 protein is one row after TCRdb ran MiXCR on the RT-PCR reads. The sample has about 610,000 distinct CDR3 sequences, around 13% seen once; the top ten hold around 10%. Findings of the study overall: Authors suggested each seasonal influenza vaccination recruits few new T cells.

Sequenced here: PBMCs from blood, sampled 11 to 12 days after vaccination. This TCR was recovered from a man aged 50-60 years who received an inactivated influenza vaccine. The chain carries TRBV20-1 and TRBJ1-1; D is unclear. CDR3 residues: CSARLYKNTEAFF. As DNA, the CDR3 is TGCAGTGCTAGATTATACAAGAACACTGAAGCTTTCTTT.